This T cell receptor beta chain stems from a study of T cell repertoires in cytomegalovirus infection. About the research overall: Both a matching HLA type and CMV infection were indicated by public TCR beta signatures. The study, taken as a whole, reports: Public TCR beta family frequency separated CMV-and-HLA carriers, including in an independent cohort.

Via MiXCR, TCRdb re-called the reads, giving one row per CDR3 protein. The sample carries 200,000 to 300,000 distinct CDR3 sequences, approximately 10% recorded once. At least ten counts were recorded for this clonotype. Its target is unknown. Germline V gene sequence: CDR1 DFQATT, CDR2 SNEGSKA (reference sequence). This CDR3 is built from 15 residues. Trimming left V 2 bases short and J 6 bases short, with 18 bases between. Input material: PBMCs. V is TRBV20-1 and J is TRBJ2-3; the D is unclear. This TCR was recovered from a human donor in good health (CMV status not recorded). Some clones in this sample may be carry-over from other donors' samples. The CDR3 DNA follows: TGCAGTGCTAGATCGACCCCCCACGGGTTTGATACGCAGTATTTT. This gives the protein CSARSTPHGFDTQYF.